The TCR beta chain under discussion was sequenced for a study of blood T cell repertoires in COVID-19 (TCRdb year 2020). About the full investigation: Samples covering the acute and convalescent phases of COVID-19 were provided by collaborators in the United States, Italy and Spain. The sample metadata nearly always contained a de-identified subject ID, COVID-19 status, age in years and sex. The dataset comprised deeply sampled blood TCRbeta repertoires from subjects exposed to, actively infected with, or recovered from COVID-19. Where available, HLA class I and class II types were taken from metadata supplied by the sample provider and were not determined by assay-based typing. The prospective study material was composed of cDNA or gDNA derived from T cells, B-cell-depleted T cells, or PBMCs. The samples were drawn from two sources: the first 160 participants of the ongoing ImmuneRACE study, and fewer than 1,500 subjects contributed by 6 global collaborators. The repertoires were made available in a free public database intended to serve as a resource for research on the immune response to SARS-CoV-2. Results the study describes overall, beyond this receptor: The quantity of clinical and demographic metadata differed by source and by participant and was supplied without curation.

Points on this clone: The clone's antigen remains unknown. Base qualities are not recorded, but no much larger clone differs from it by a single base.

In the prospective study, participants were about 18 to 90 years old, resided in about two dozen geographic areas of the United States, and were enrolled through a virtual design. In the prospective study, participants were assigned to cohorts based on the clinical history participants reported in a screening survey and a study questionnaire. For ImmuneRACE Cohort 3, a participant was defined as recovered based on two consecutive negative NP/OP PCR tests, clearance by a healthcare professional, or resolution of symptoms. In the prospective study, mobile phlebotomists collected whole blood, serum and a nasopharyngeal or oropharyngeal swab from each participant. Participants in the prospective study had the option to provide additional blood draws and questionnaires over a roughly 2-month period. Before DNA extraction, blood samples from the prospective study were shipped at room temperature or frozen.

TCRbeta CDR3 regions were amplified from genomic DNA using the immunoSEQ Assay, a bias-controlled multiplex PCR. Turning to the authors' computational methods: Within the assay, amplification of reference gene primers was used to estimate how many nucleated cells each sample contained. To quantify the absolute abundance of each unique TCRbeta CDR3 rearrangement, sequence reads were collapsed and filtered. Productive Simpson clonality was computed per sample as the square root of Simpson's diversity index over productive rearrangements. Held by TCRdb, this immuneACCESS table contains in-frame sequences only and omits some clones. Under half of the omission traces to an unresolved V gene where checked; the cause of the rest is unknown. That table is the source of V, J and clone size, and D and trimming were worked out from the DNA. Within this sample are a few hundred thousand clones, with 83% of them counted one time only. Jointly, the top ten make up approximately 5.4% of the sample.

V is shortened by 6 bases, J by 5 bases, and the region joining them spans 12 bases. Sequences SGHTS (CDR1) and YDEGEE (CDR2) are obtained from the germline V gene. Its CDR3 holds 12 amino acids, cysteine through phenylalanine. Solely the CDR3 DNA is kept, with 36 bases framed from the first base. The chain links TRBV5-8 with TRBJ2-7; TRBD1 is perhaps the D gene, given 6 matching bases. Material: PBMCs or T cells enriched from blood (not recorded which). The sequence derives from a woman aged 45-59 years who had recovered from COVID-19. In nucleotide form, the sequence is TGTGCCAGCAAATGGACAGACCACGAGCAGTACTTC. It codes for CASKWTDHEQYF. Beyond the CDR3, the reference TRBV5-8 and TRBJ2-7 genes provide the residues; the full variable domain reads: EAGVTQSPTHLIKTRGQQATLRCSPISGHTSVYWYQQALGLGLQFLLWYDEGEERNRGNFPPRFSGRQFPNYSSELNVNALELEDSALYLCASKWTDHEQYFGPGTRLTVT.